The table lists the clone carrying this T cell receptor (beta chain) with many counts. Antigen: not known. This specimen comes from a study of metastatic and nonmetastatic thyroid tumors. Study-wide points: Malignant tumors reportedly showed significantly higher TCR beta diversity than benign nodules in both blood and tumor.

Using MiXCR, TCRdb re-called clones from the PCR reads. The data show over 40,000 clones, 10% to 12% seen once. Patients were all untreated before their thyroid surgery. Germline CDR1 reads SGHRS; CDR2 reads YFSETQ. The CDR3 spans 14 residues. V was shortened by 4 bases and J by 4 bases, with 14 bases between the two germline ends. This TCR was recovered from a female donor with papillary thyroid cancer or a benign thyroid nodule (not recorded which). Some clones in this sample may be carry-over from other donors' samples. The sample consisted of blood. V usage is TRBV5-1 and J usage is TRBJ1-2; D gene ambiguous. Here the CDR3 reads CASSADGKSYGYTF. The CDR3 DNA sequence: TGCGCCAGCAGCGCGGACGGGAAGAGCTATGGCTACACCTTC.